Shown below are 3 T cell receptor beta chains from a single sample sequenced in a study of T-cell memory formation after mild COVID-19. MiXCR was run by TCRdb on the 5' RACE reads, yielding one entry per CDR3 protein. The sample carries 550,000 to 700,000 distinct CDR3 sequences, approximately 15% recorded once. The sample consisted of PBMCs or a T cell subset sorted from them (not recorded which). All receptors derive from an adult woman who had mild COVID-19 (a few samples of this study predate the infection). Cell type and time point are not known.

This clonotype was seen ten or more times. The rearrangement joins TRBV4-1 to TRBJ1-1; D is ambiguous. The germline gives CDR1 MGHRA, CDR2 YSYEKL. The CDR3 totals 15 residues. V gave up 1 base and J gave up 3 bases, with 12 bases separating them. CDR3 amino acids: CASSQARYADTEAFF. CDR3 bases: TGCGCCAGCAGCCAAGCGCGTTATGCGGACACTGAAGCTTTCTTT.

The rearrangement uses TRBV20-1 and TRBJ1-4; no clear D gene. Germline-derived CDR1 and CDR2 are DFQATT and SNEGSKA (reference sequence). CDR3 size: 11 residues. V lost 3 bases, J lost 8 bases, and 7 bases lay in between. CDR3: CSARTLEKLFF. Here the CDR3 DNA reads TGCAGTGCTAGGACATTAGAAAAACTGTTTTTT.

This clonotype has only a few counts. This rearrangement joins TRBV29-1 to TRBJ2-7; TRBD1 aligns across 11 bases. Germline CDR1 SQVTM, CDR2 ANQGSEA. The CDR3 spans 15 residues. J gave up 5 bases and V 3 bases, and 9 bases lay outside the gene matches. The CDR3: CSVDLGQGGMNEQYF. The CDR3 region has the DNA TGCAGCGTTGATTTGGGACAGGGGGGGATGAACGAGCAGTACTTC.